A single count supports the clone carrying this TCR beta chain. What it recognizes is unknown. CD45RO-negative, CCR7-selected cells formed the naive CD8 fraction, which excluded terminally differentiated effector memory CD45RA+ cells. Healthy HIV-negative adults without recent acute infections or vaccinations served as donors. This specimen comes from a study of shared clonotypes between healthy human individuals. Study summary: Per donor, CD8 memory used one plate, CD8 naive used two, CD4 memory used three and CD4 naive used three.

Trimming removed 2 bases from V and 4 bases from J; junction bases left unmatched: 8. Germline V CDR1 and CDR2: LGHNA, YNFKEQ. The length of the CDR3 is 16 residues. Study-level results: Naive subsets generally exceeded memory subsets in estimated richness.

Sorted-subset replicate PCR reactions contained approximately 190 ng DNA, corresponding to 29,000 or so T cell genomes. The data were produced by immunoSEQ multiplex PCR, yet TCRdb's version contains in-frame clones alone and is incomplete. The sample holds about 2.1 million clones; 80% to 95% are singletons and the top ten take over 1.5%. The clonotype was recovered from a man aged 18 to 30 in good health. Some clones in this sample may be carry-over from other donors' samples. This rearrangement joins TRBV4-2 to TRBJ2-7, with 10 bases fitting TRBD1. Material: naive CD8+ T cells from PBMCs. Here the CDR3 DNA reads TGTGCCAGCAGCCAAAAACCGGGACAGGGGACGTACGAGCAGTACTTC. Protein product: CASSQKPGQGTYEQYF.